This entry lists 10 T cell receptor beta chains sequenced from one sample in a study of blood T cell repertoires in COVID-19. Clones were read by immunoSEQ multiplex PCR, and TCRdb kept only the in-frame ones, dropping some. The table shows 200,000 to 250,000 clones, with around 85% occurring only once. What was sequenced was peripheral blood. These receptors all come from a woman between 40 and 55 years old with active or convalescent COVID-19.

This clone was recorded at least ten times. V gene TRBV7-9 combines with J gene TRBJ1-2, with TRBD1 identical over 7 bases. Germline assignment: CDR1 SEHNR and CDR2 FQNEAQ (reference sequence). The length of the CDR3 is 14 residues. The V gene end was trimmed by 2 bases and the J gene end by 4 bases; junction bases not matched to a gene: 4. DNA for the CDR3: TGTGCCAGCAGCTTACTAAGGACAGGCTATGGCTACACCTTC. This translates into CASSLLRTGYGYTF.

This rearrangement joins TRBV4-2 to TRBJ2-7; a weak D match, TRBD2 (6 bases). Trimming removed 4 bases from V and 6 bases from J, with 16 bases in between. Germline CDR1 is LGHNA and CDR2 is YNFKEQ. The CDR3 covers 14 residues. CDR3 bases: TGTGCCAGCAGCCCGGGACTCCCGGGTGCCGAGCAGTACTTC. Protein product: CASSPGLPGAEQYF.

The chain carries TRBV3-1 (or the pseudogene TRBV3-2) and TRBJ2-3; possibly TRBD2 for D (6 bases). Germline-derived CDR1 and CDR2 are LGHDT and YNNKEL (reference sequence). The CDR3 spans 17 residues. V was cut by 0 bases and J by 0 bases, with 13 bases left in between. Here the CDR3 DNA reads TGTGCCAGCAGCCAAGATTTGGCGGGGTCTAGCACAGATACGCAGTATTTT. This translates into CASSQDLAGSSTDTQYF.

The chain couples TRBV7-9 to TRBJ1-2; no reliable D call. The CDR3 contains 16 residues. The V gene lost 1 base and the J gene lost 1 base, with 13 bases spanning the gap. Per the germline V gene, CDR1 is SEHNR and CDR2 is FQNEAQ (reference sequence). CDR3 in DNA: TGTGCCAGCAGCTTAGGATCCGGGAGGAATAACTATGGCTACACCTTC. Translation: CASSLGSGRNNYGYTF.

The chain links TRBV7-3 to TRBJ2-3; 16 bases line up with TRBD2. CDR1 and CDR2 (germline): SGHTA, FQGTGA. The CDR3 sequence is 17 residues long. J was trimmed by 5 bases and V by 5 bases; bases with no gene match: 7. CDR3 residues: CASSTGLAGGPVDTQYF. Here the CDR3 DNA reads TGTGCCAGCAGCACGGGACTAGCGGGGGGGCCTGTAGATACGCAGTATTTT.

V gene TRBV28 combines with J gene TRBJ1-6; D possibly corresponds to TRBD1 (5 bases). V was trimmed by 4 bases and J by 14 bases, leaving 18 bases between them. The CDR3 is 14 amino acids. Germline CDR1 MDHEN, CDR2 SYDVKM. The CDR3 is CASSSLGRVGSLHF. Written as DNA, the CDR3 is TGTGCCAGCAGTTCCCTTGGCAGGGTGGGATCCCTCCACTTT.

CDR3 nucleotide sequence: TGTGCCAGCAGCCCAGGACTAGTCTACAATGAGCAGTTCTTC. Its translation is CASSPGLVYNEQFF. The chain is built from TRBV5-4 and TRBJ2-1, with 7 bases that match TRBD2. V lost 4 bases and J lost 3; bases outside the gene matches: 4. Germline CDR1 is SGHNT and CDR2 is YYREEE (reference sequence). CDR3 size: 14 residues.

A single count supports this clone. V is TRBV29-1 and J is TRBJ1-2; maybe TRBD1 (5 bases). This CDR3 has 12 amino acids. V was cut by 6 bases and J by 4 bases, with 12 bases left in between. Per the germline V gene, CDR1 is SQVTM and CDR2 is ANQGSEA. CDR3 in amino acids: CSVMGGGYGYTF. The CDR3 nucleotides read TGCAGCGTGATGGGGGGTGGCTATGGCTACACCTTC.

In this sample, this clone turned up many times. The J gene is TRBJ2-3, the V gene TRBV5-1; TRBD2 agrees at 13 bases. Germline V gene lookup returns CDR1 SGHRS and CDR2 YFSETQ. V lost 4 bases to trimming and J lost 8 bases; unmatched junction nucleotides: 16. The CDR3 consists of 18 residues. The CDR3 DNA is TGCGCCAGCAGCCCTCCGGGACTAGCGGGGATGAAGTTGGGTACGCAGTATTTT. It codes for CASSPPGLAGMKLGTQYF.

The rearrangement links TRBV3-1 (or the pseudogene TRBV3-2) to TRBJ2-3; 8 nucleotides align to TRBD2. The length of the CDR3 is 16 residues. Trimming took 1 base from V and 2 from J; bases not matched to a gene: 5. Germline V gene data show CDR1 as LGHDT and CDR2 as YNNKEL (reference sequence). The CDR3 DNA sequence: TGTGCCAGCAGCCAAGGAGCGGGGGCCCCCACAGATACGCAGTATTTT. Its protein product is CASSQGAGAPTDTQYF.